The clone carrying this T cell receptor (beta chain) was recorded many times. The antigen remains undetermined. These data are taken from a study of T-cell reconstitution after alpha-beta-depleted transplantation in children. The CDR3 contains 15 residues. From germline, CDR1 is MNHEY and CDR2 SVGAGI. V was clipped by 0 bases and J by 7 bases; unmatched bases: 8. Whole-study results and caveats: Certain patients had high TCRbeta diversity at day 60, and it came from recipient T cells and thymic progenitors that survived. Several hundred graft clones that had expanded were reportedly the source of alpha-beta T cells about two months after transplant. Once a year had passed after transplant, T-cell counts and diversity came mostly from newly produced T cells.

TCRbeta library construction was performed incorporating unique molecular identifiers. TCRdb recomputed calls from the PCR reads with MiXCR, one row per CDR3 protein. The sample includes 240,000 or so distinct CDR3 sequences, less than 9% of them seen just once. Sequenced here: PBMCs, mostly from graft donor cells, sampled 180 days after TCRalphabeta/CD19-depleted stem cell transplant. The J gene is TRBJ2-7, the V gene TRBV6-5, with 8 bases matching TRBD1. The receptor's source is a male patient between 10 and 17 years old who had a stem cell transplant for acute lymphoblastic leukemia, so the T cells may come from the graft donor. The CDR3 region has the DNA TGTGCCAGCAGTTACTCCGGACAGGGCAGGGGAGAGCAGTACTTC. Encoded protein: CASSYSGQGRGEQYF.